The source of this T cell receptor (beta chain) is a study of cytomegalovirus exposure and HLA in healthy donors. Findings of the study overall: CMV antigen specificity was confirmed in vitro for a few CMV-associated chains.

Points on this clone: Its cognate antigen is unknown.

The PCR had 60 Vbeta and 13 Jbeta primers. Method: immunoSEQ multiplex PCR; TCRdb's copy keeps in-frame clones and lacks some. The table shows approximately 170,000 clones, with 85% occurring only once. The CDR3 runs 15 residues. The germline CDR1 and CDR2 sequences are LNHDA and SQIVND (reference sequence). J was trimmed by 5 bases and V by 3 bases; bases with no gene match: 7. The origin of this receptor is a boy aged 2-15 years in good health and CMV-seronegative. The sample was PBMCs. V usage is TRBV19 and J usage is TRBJ2-5; 9 bases are a match to TRBD1. The CDR3 nucleotides read TGTGCCAGTAGTATTGGACAGGGGATCTGGGAGACCCAGTACTTC. Translating gives CASSIGQGIWETQYF.